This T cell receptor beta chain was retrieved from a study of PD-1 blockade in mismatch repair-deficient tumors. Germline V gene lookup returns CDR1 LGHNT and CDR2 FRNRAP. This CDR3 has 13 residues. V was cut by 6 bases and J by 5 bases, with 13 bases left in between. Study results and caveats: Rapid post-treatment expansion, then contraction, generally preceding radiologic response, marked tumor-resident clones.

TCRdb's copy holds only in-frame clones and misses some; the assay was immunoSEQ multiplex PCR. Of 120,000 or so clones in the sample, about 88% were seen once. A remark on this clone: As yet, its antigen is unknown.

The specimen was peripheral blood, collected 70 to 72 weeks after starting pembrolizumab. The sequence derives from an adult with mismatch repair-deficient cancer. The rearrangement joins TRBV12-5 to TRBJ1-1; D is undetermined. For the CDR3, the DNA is TGTGCTAGTGGGTCCGGCCTCAAAACTGAAGCTTTCTTT. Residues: CASGSGLKTEAFF.